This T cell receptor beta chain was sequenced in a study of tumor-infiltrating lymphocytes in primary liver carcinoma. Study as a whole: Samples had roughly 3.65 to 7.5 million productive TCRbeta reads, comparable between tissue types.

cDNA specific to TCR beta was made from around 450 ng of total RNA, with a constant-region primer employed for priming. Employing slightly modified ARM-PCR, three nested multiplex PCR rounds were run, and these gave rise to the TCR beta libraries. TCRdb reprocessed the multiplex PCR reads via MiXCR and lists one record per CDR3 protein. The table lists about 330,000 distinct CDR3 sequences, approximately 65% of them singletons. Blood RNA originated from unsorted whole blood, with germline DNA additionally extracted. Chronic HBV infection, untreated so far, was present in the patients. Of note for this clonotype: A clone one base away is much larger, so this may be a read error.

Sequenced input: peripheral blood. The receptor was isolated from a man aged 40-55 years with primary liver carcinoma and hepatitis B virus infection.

CDR3: CAISVAMENTEAFF. The CDR3 DNA reads as TGTGCCATCAGTGTCGCCATGGAGAACACTGAAGCTTTCTTT. The J gene is TRBJ1-1, the V gene TRBV10-3; D unresolved. The CDR3 contains 14 residues. V shed 4 bases and J shed 1 base, with 10 bases lying between them. Looked up from germline, CDR1 is ENHRY and CDR2 is SYGVKD.